This entry lists 6 T cell receptor beta chains sequenced from one sample in a study of cytomegalovirus exposure and HLA in healthy donors. PCR employed 60 Vbeta and 13 Jbeta primers. The protocol was immunoSEQ multiplex PCR, while the TCRdb copy is restricted to in-frame clones and leaves out a portion. Here the sample spans fewer than 150,000 clones, 75% to 80% being singletons. The sequenced material came from PBMCs. The receptors derive from a man aged 18 to 30 in good health and CMV-seronegative.

As to this clone: One end of the junction varies from germline; a read error may be responsible. V gene TRBV5-4 combines with J gene TRBJ2-2; tentatively, D is TRBD1 (6 bases). This CDR3 region has 15 residues. Germline V lookup: CDR1 SGHNT, CDR2 YYREEE (reference sequence). CDR3 sequence reads: CASTLTSRDTGELLF. In nucleotides, the CDR3 is TGTGCCAGCACTCTAACCTCCAGGGACACCGGGGAGCTGCTTTTT.

V is TRBV29-1 and J is TRBJ1-5; weak D call: TRBD1 (6 bases). Germline CDR1 SQVTM, CDR2 ANQGSEA. The CDR3 is made up of 13 amino acids. V was pared by 6 bases and J by 3 bases, with 12 bases between. This CDR3 is CSVADSFNQPQHF. CDR3 sequence (DNA): TGCAGCGTCGCGGACAGTTTCAATCAGCCCCAGCATTTT.

Details on this clone: The identical CDR3 is also encoded by other nucleotide sequences in the sample. CDR3 amino acids: CASSFGTGGPYEQYF. The CDR3, as DNA: TGCGCCAGCAGCTTCGGGACAGGGGGCCCCTACGAGCAGTACTTC. The V and J genes are TRBV5-1 and TRBJ2-7; 12 bases agree with TRBD1. Germline-derived CDR1 and CDR2 are SGHRS and YFSETQ. V trimming: 2 bases; J trimming: 2 bases; junction bases outside the gene matches: 2. The CDR3 is made up of 15 amino acids.

The V and J genes are TRBV10-1 and TRBJ2-7; D possibly corresponds to TRBD2 (6 bases). Trimming removed 10 bases at V and 6 bases at J, with 19 bases between. The CDR3 is 13 residues long. Germline CDR1 WNHNN, CDR2 SYGVQD (reference sequence). CDR3: CATAAGGLGEQYF. CDR3 nucleotides: TGCGCCACCGCAGCCGGAGGGCTTGGCGAGCAGTACTTC.

This clone was observed a few times. The chain couples TRBV6-4 to TRBJ2-5, with 8 positions matching TRBD1. CDR1 is MRHNA and CDR2 is SNTAGT in the germline V gene. The junction had 8 bases not matched to a gene; V was cut back by 8 bases and J by 0 bases. The CDR3 has 15 amino acids. The CDR3 reads CASPQGARYQETQYF. As DNA, the CDR3 is TGTGCCAGCCCTCAGGGGGCCCGGTACCAAGAGACCCAGTACTTC.

The V call is TRBV7-2, the J call TRBJ1-1; no firm D call. The CDR3 contains 15 residues. With 5 bases removed from V and 5 bases from J, the gap between germline ends came to 18 bases. CDR1 is SGHTA and CDR2 is FQGNSA in the germline V gene. CDR3 nucleotides: TGTGCCAGCAGCCCGCAGGCGGGGTTGAGAACTGAAGCTTTCTTT. Protein sequence: CASSPQAGLRTEAFF.